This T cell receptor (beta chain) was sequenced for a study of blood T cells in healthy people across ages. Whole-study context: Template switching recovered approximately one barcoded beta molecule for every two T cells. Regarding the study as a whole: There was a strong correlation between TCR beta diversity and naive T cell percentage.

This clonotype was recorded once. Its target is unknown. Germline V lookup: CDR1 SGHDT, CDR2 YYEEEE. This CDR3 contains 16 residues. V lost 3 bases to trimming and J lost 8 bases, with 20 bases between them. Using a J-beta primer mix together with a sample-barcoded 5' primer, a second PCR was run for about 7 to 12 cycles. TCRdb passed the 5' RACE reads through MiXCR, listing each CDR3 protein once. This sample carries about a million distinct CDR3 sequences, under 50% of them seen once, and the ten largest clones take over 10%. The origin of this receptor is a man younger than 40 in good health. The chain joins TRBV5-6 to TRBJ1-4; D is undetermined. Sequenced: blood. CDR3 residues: CASSSANVRSGEKLFF. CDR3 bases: TGTGCCAGCAGCTCGGCAAATGTGCGGAGCGGGGAAAAACTGTTTTTT.